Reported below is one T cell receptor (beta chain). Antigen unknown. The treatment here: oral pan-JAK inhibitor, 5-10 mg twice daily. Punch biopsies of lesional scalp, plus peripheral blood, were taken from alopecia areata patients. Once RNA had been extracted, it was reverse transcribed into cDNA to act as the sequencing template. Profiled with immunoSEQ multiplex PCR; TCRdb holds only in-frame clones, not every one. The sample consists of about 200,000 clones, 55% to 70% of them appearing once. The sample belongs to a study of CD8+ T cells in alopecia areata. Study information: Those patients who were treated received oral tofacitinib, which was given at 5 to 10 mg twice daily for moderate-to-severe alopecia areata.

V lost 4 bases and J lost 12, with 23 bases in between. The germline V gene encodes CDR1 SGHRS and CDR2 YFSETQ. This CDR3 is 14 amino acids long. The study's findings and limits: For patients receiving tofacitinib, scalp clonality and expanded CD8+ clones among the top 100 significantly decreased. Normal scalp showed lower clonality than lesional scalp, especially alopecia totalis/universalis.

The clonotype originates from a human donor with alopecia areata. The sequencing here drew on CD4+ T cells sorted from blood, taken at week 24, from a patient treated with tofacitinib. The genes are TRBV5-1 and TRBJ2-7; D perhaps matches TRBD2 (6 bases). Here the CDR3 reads CASSLASSGAGLYF. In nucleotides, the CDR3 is TGCGCCAGCAGCCTGGCCTCATCGGGAGCGGGCCTGTACTTC.